This is a list of T cell receptor beta chains from one sample in a study of OX40 agonist ivuxolimab in advanced cancers. Repertoires were generated with immunoSEQ multiplex PCR, while TCRdb's copy carries only in-frame clones and drops some. The sample shows around 68,000 clones, approximately 87% of them seen only once. This sample comprised CD4+ or CD8+ T cells sorted from blood, obtained in a trial of the OX40 agonist ivuxolimab. The source of these receptors is an adult with an advanced solid tumor such as melanoma, head and neck, liver or kidney cancer. The CDR3 runs from the conserved cysteine through the conserved F or W. The D gene is left open where the match is weak.

>TRBV7-2|TRBJ2-3|-
CASSVNLGGDTQYF
TGTGCCAGCAGCGTCAATCTGGGAGGTGATACGCAGTATTTT
>TRBV18|TRBJ2-3|-
CASSPGEDTQYF
TGTGCCAGCTCACCAGGGGAAGATACGCAGTATTTT
>TRBV7-2|TRBJ1-1|-
CASSESAPGQNTEAFF
TGTGCCAGCAGCGAATCCGCCCCCGGACAGAACACTGAAGCTTTCTTT
>TRBV19|TRBJ2-1|-
CASSKTGWVNEQFF
TGTGCCAGTAGTAAAACAGGGTGGGTCAATGAGCAGTTCTTC
>TRBV27|TRBJ2-4|TRBD2
CASSYPSGGRYIQYF
TGTGCCAGCAGTTACCCAAGCGGGGGGAGGTACATTCAGTACTTC
>TRBV29-1|TRBJ2-2|TRBD1
CSVLGDRGYTGELFF
TGCAGCGTGTTGGGGGACAGGGGATACACCGGGGAGCTGTTTTTT
>TRBV4-1|TRBJ2-7|TRBD2
CASATSSVPHEQYF
TGCGCCAGCGCGACTAGCTCCGTTCCTCACGAGCAGTACTTC
>TRBV11-2|TRBJ1-1|-
CASSLFPGEDENTEAFF
TGTGCCAGCAGCTTATTCCCCGGCGAGGATGAAAACACTGAAGCTTTCTTT
>TRBV7-2|TRBJ2-7|TRBD1
CASTRSGTGNYEQYF
TGTGCCAGCACCAGATCCGGGACAGGCAACTACGAGCAGTACTTC
>TRBV21-1|TRBJ2-7|-
CASSKCKVFYEQYF
TGTGCCAGCAGCAAATGTAAGGTTTTCTACGAGCAGTACTTC
>TRBV14|TRBJ1-6|TRBD1
CASSLRTGRASPLHF
TGTGCCAGCAGCCTTCGGACAGGGAGGGCTTCACCCCTCCACTTT
>TRBV7-9|TRBJ2-2|-
CASSLYGQAIDGAGELFF
TGTGCCAGCAGCTTATATGGGCAGGCTATCGACGGGGCCGGGGAGCTGTTTTTT
>TRBV5-1|TRBJ2-7|TRBD1
CASSLTPPISTGSGEQYF
TGCGCCAGCAGCTTGACTCCCCCGATCTCGACAGGGTCGGGCGAGCAGTACTTC
>TRBV5-1|TRBJ2-7|TRBD2
CASSLVRGGTEQYF
TGCGCCAGCAGCTTGGTGCGGGGGGGCACCGAGCAGTACTTC
>TRBV11-2|TRBJ2-2|TRBD1
CASSYYRGRTGELFF
TGTGCCAGCAGCTACTACAGGGGGCGTACCGGGGAGCTGTTTTTT